This entry lists 21 T cell receptor beta chains sequenced from one sample in a study of Ad26.COV2.S vaccination and SARS-CoV-2 variants. Clones were read by immunoSEQ multiplex PCR, and TCRdb kept only the in-frame ones, dropping some. The sample includes about 400,000 clones, about 83% of them seen just once. Treatment defined: some 19 received Ad26.COV2.S at low or high dose, single or two shots; five or six received placebo; per-sample allocation not given. Each sample was drawn 63 days after the first injection (of vaccine or placebo). The sequencing here drew on peripheral blood, taken in a trial of Ad26.COV2.S vaccine versus placebo. Receptors were obtained from a person aged 18-60 years who received the Ad26.COV2.S COVID-19 vaccine or a placebo.

The V and J genes are TRBV13 and TRBJ2-1; D gene unclear. CDR1 and CDR2 (germline): PRHDT, FYEKMQ (reference sequence). Deletions cut 1 base from V and 3 bases from J, with 10 bases between. The CDR3 contains 15 residues. The chain's CDR3 is CASSLAGYYYNEQFF. The CDR3 coding sequence is TGTGCCAGCAGCTTAGCGGGCTACTACTACAATGAGCAGTTCTTC.

This chain links TRBV6-6 with TRBJ1-2; 9 bases map to TRBD1. Germline V gene data show CDR1 as MNHNY and CDR2 as SVGAGI (reference sequence). The CDR3 totals 14 residues. Trimming at V came to 6 bases and at J to 7 bases, leaving 9 bases not matched to a gene. CDR3 sequence reads: CASRAPGTGFGYTF. Written as DNA, the CDR3 is TGTGCCAGCAGGGCTCCCGGGACAGGGTTTGGCTACACCTTC.

The rearrangement joins TRBV19 to TRBJ1-3; TRBD1 might be the D (6 bases). Trimming removed 4 bases from V and 0 bases from J, with 16 bases in between. CDR3 length: 17 residues. Germline V gene data show CDR1 as LNHDA and CDR2 as SQIVND (reference sequence). The DNA for the CDR3 is TGTGCCAGTAGTACGCTCCGGGGGGCAAGCTCTGGAAACACCATATATTTT. It translates to CASSTLRGASSGNTIYF.

The chain recombines TRBV3-1 (or the pseudogene TRBV3-2) with TRBJ1-4, with D unresolved. The ends were cut back, 0 bases at V and 0 bases at J, with 8 bases in the middle. The CDR3 length is 16 residues. Per the germline V gene, CDR1 is LGHDT and CDR2 is YNNKEL (reference sequence). CDR3 residues: CASSQDPTATNEKLFF. The CDR3 DNA follows: TGTGCCAGCAGCCAAGATCCCACAGCAACTAATGAAAAACTGTTTTTT.

This clone was detected once. The chain has TRBV5-1 and TRBJ1-2; unclear D gene. Germline V gene sequence: CDR1 SGHRS, CDR2 YFSETQ. The CDR3 loop spans 17 amino acids. V was pared by 4 bases and J by 3 bases, with 22 bases between. CDR3 loop: CASSRYNRAADHYGYTF. In nucleotides, the CDR3 is TGCGCCAGCAGCAGATACAACCGAGCCGCAGACCACTATGGCTACACCTTC. Complete variable domain (other parts from reference TRBV5-1 and TRBJ1-2): KAGVTQTPRYLIKTRGQQVTLSCSPISGHRSVSWYQQTPGQGLQFLFEYFSETQRNKGNFPGRFSGRQFSNSRSEMNVSTLELGDSALYLCASSRYNRAADHYGYTFGSGTRLTVV.

This clone occurred a few times. The chain uses TRBV6-4 and TRBJ2-1; 8 positions match TRBD2. CDR3 length: 17 residues. The germline gives CDR1 MRHNA, CDR2 SNTAGT. The J segment lost 4 bases and the V segment lost 0 bases, leaving 8 bases of the junction unmatched. The CDR3 loop is CASSDSASGSDYNEQFF. In DNA form, the CDR3 reads TGTGCCAGCAGTGACTCGGCTAGCGGGTCCGATTACAATGAGCAGTTCTTC.

The V gene is TRBV7-6, the J gene TRBJ1-1; no clear D gene. CDR3 length: 15 amino acids. The V gene's germline CDR1 is SGHVS and CDR2 FNYEAQ. The germline V and J ends were trimmed by 1 base and 4 bases, with 13 bases remaining between them. The CDR3 DNA reads TGTGCCAGCAGCTTAGATCTAGGTTGGGGCACTGAAGCTTTCTTT. Residues: CASSLDLGWGTEAFF. Drawing the rest from reference TRBV7-6 and TRBJ1-1, the complete variable domain is GAGVSQSPRYKVTKRGQDVALRCDPISGHVSLYWYRQALGQGPEFLTYFNYEAQQDKSGLPNDRFSAERPEGSISTLTIQRTEQRDSAMYRCASSLDLGWGTEAFFGQGTRLTVV.

This chain links TRBV7-3 with TRBJ2-1; TRBD2 matches at 13 bases. CDR3 length equals 15 residues. V was clipped by 5 bases and J by 3 bases; unmatched bases: 1. CDR1 and CDR2 from the germline V gene are SGHTA and FQGTGA. This chain's CDR3 is CASSRTSGSYNEQFF. The CDR3 DNA reads as TGTGCCAGCAGCAGGACTAGCGGGAGCTACAATGAGCAGTTCTTC.

The chain is built from TRBV7-2 and TRBJ2-5; no firm D call. The germline gives CDR1 SGHTA, CDR2 FQGNSA. The V end was cut by 5 bases, the J end by 1 base, with 14 bases between. The CDR3 loop spans 15 amino acids. Here the CDR3 DNA reads TGTGCCAGCAGCACTCCGACGGAGACCCAAGAGACCCAGTACTTC. Translated: CASSTPTETQETQYF.

This clone appeared a single time. V gene TRBV29-1 combines with J gene TRBJ2-5; D may be TRBD1 (5 bases). V lost 0 bases and J lost 5, with 16 bases in between. CDR1 is SQVTM, CDR2 ANQGSEA, per germline. There are 15 residues in the CDR3. The CDR3 loop is CSVEEGPGIRETQYF. In nucleotides, the CDR3 is TGCAGCGTTGAAGAAGGTCCAGGGATTAGGGAGACCCAGTACTTC. The full variable domain, completed using reference TRBV29-1 and TRBJ2-5, is SAVISQKPSRDICQRGTSLTIQCQVDSQVTMMFWYRQQPGQSLTLIATANQGSEATYESGFVIDKFPISRPNLTFSTLTVSNMSPEDSSIYLCSVEEGPGIRETQYFGPGTRLLVL.

This clone has just a few counts. The chain employs TRBV3-1 (or the pseudogene TRBV3-2) and TRBJ2-3; 8 bases are shared with TRBD2. Trimming at V came to 1 base and at J to 4 bases, leaving 4 bases not matched to a gene. The V gene's germline CDR1 is LGHDT and CDR2 YNNKEL (reference sequence). CDR3 length equals 15 residues. The CDR3 sequence: CASSQGVAGPDTQYF. For the CDR3, the DNA is TGTGCCAGCAGCCAAGGGGTAGCGGGGCCAGATACGCAGTATTTT.

The chain has TRBV30 and TRBJ1-6, with no clear D. Trimming removed 1 base from V and 7 bases from J, with 8 bases in between. This CDR3 has 13 amino acids. From germline, CDR1 is GTSNPN and CDR2 SVGIG (reference sequence). The CDR3 sequence is CAWSEGLNSPLHF. DNA for the CDR3: TGTGCCTGGAGTGAGGGCCTCAATTCACCCCTCCACTTT.

V and J are TRBV6-2 or TRBV6-3 and TRBJ2-3; TRBD2 matches at 9 bases. The CDR3 has 15 amino acids. Germline V gene lookup returns CDR1 MNHEY and CDR2 SVGEGT. Germline trimming cut 0 bases from V and 2 bases from J; bases unmatched to any gene: 0. The CDR3 loop reads CASSYSGLATDTQYF. The DNA for the CDR3 is TGTGCCAGCAGTTACTCGGGACTAGCCACAGATACGCAGTATTTT.

The V call is TRBV18, the J call TRBJ1-3; D is unresolved. The CDR3 runs to 16 residues. The ends were cut back, 2 bases at V and 0 bases at J, with 11 bases in the middle. Germline V gene lookup returns CDR1 KGHSH and CDR2 LQKENI. The CDR3 here is CASSPTQANSGNTIYF. The CDR3 nucleotides are TGTGCCAGCTCACCAACCCAGGCCAACTCTGGAAACACCATATATTTT.

CDR3 coding DNA: TGTGCCAGCAGCTTACGTTCGGGGGGCTGGGGCTACACCTTC. It translates to CASSLRSGGWGYTF. This chain joins TRBV7-2 and TRBJ1-2, with a weak D call TRBD1 (6 bases). Trimming pared 2 bases from V and 8 bases from J, leaving 15 bases between. The CDR3 consists of 14 residues. Germline loops: CDR1 SGHTA, CDR2 FQGNSA.

The chain joins TRBV3-1 (or the pseudogene TRBV3-2) to TRBJ1-6; D remains ambiguous. The germline V gene has CDR1 LGHDT and CDR2 YNNKEL (reference sequence). V was clipped by 4 bases and J by 5 bases, with 6 bases between them. The CDR3 sequence is 13 residues long. In DNA, the CDR3 is TGTGCCAGCAGCCGGAATAATAATTCACCCCTCCACTTT. Its translation is CASSRNNNSPLHF.

This clone occurred a few times. This sequence joins TRBV7-2 and TRBJ2-7, with 9 bases identical to TRBD1. The germline V gene has CDR1 SGHTA and CDR2 FQGNSA. There are 15 residues in the CDR3. J gave up 3 bases and V 1 base, and 4 bases lay outside the gene matches. In nucleotides, the CDR3 is TGTGCCAGCAGCTTAGGGCCGGGACAGGGCTACGAGCAGTACTTC. Amino acid sequence: CASSLGPGQGYEQYF.

The chain recombines TRBV4-1 with TRBJ1-2; no firm D call. The germline V and J ends were trimmed by 1 base and 5 bases, with 14 bases remaining between them. This CDR3 region has 15 residues. CDR1 is MGHRA, CDR2 YSYEKL, per germline. In DNA form, the CDR3 reads TGCGCCAGCAGCCAAGGTCGGCAGGATCCATATGGCTACACCTTC. The encoded protein is CASSQGRQDPYGYTF.

J is TRBJ2-3 and V is TRBV5-5; D perhaps matches TRBD1 (6 bases). The CDR3 is 16 residues long. CDR1 is SGHKS and CDR2 is YYEKEE in the germline V gene (reference sequence). Trimming removed 4 bases at V and 4 bases at J, with 19 bases between. CDR3 nucleotides: TGTGCCAGCAGCGCAGTAGCACAGGGATGGGCAGATACGCAGTATTTT. It is translated as CASSAVAQGWADTQYF. The variable domain in full, completed from reference TRBV5-5 and TRBJ2-3, reads DAGVTQSPTHLIKTRGQQVTLRCSPISGHKSVSWYQQVLGQGPQFIFQYYEKEERGRGNFPDRFSARQFPNYSSELNVNALLLGDSALYLCASSAVAQGWADTQYFGPGTRLTVL.

The gene calls are TRBV9 and TRBJ2-3; D unclear. The CDR3 consists of 13 residues. The V end was cut by 4 bases, the J end by 0 bases, with 6 bases between. Germline assignment: CDR1 SGDLS and CDR2 YYNGEE. The CDR3 loop is CASSPLSTDTQYF. CDR3 nucleotide sequence: TGTGCCAGCAGCCCCCTGAGCACAGATACGCAGTATTTT.

The chain is built from TRBV19 and TRBJ1-2, with D possibly TRBD1 on 6 matching bases. Per germline, CDR1 LNHDA and CDR2 SQIVND (reference sequence). Trimming removed 5 bases at V and 4 bases at J, with 20 bases between. The CDR3 runs to 16 residues. Written as DNA, the CDR3 is TGTGCCAGTAGTGTCGGGTATACACAGGGAACCTATGGCTACACCTTC. The encoded protein is CASSVGYTQGTYGYTF.